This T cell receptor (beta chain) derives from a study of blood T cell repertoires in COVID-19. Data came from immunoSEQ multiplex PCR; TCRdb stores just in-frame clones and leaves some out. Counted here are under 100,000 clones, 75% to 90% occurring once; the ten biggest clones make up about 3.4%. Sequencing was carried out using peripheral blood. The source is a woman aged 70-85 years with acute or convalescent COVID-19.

CDR3 nucleotides: TGTGCCAGCAGCGAGGCAGGGGGCATTTACGAGCAGTACTTC. As protein: CASSEAGGIYEQYF. The chain couples TRBV5-4 to TRBJ2-7; 8 bases are a match to TRBD1. CDR3 size: 14 residues. V lost 4 bases and J lost 4; bases outside the gene matches: 7. Per germline, CDR1 SGHNT and CDR2 YYREEE (reference sequence). Drawing the rest from reference TRBV5-4 and TRBJ2-7, the complete variable domain is ETGVTQSPTHLIKTRGQQVTLRCSSQSGHNTVSWYQQALGQGPQFIFQYYREEENGRGNFPPRFSGLQFPNYSSELNVNALELDDSALYLCASSEAGGIYEQYFGPGTRLTVT.